The 8 T cell receptor beta chains listed next were all sequenced from one sample in a study of shared clonotypes between healthy human individuals. Here immunoSEQ multiplex PCR was the method, and the copy in TCRdb shows in-frame clones only, minus some. In the table there are 2 million to 2.5 million clones, approximately 95% of which are singletons. The sample was naive CD4+ T cells from PBMCs. Subset denoted: CD45RA+ positively selected. The source is a man aged 18 to 30 in good health. Some clones in this sample may be carry-over from other donors' samples.

The chain couples TRBV5-6 to TRBJ1-2, with no clear D. Trimming shortened V by 4 bases and J by 4 bases, and 14 bases separated the two germline ends. Germline loops: CDR1 SGHDT, CDR2 YYEEEE. The CDR3 consists of 14 residues. The CDR3 DNA reads as TGTGCCAGCAGCCCGGGATCGGCCCCCTATGGCTACACCTTC. Residues: CASSPGSAPYGYTF.

The V call is TRBV19, the J call TRBJ2-1; 7 bases fit TRBD2. With 3 bases clipped from V and 6 bases from J, the junction kept 17 bases outside the gene matches. The V gene's germline CDR1 is LNHDA and CDR2 SQIVND (reference sequence). The CDR3 has 18 amino acids. CDR3 DNA: TGTGCCAGTAGTATCTACCATCTAGCGCGGGAGATGGGCAATGAGCAGTTCTTC. It translates to CASSIYHLAREMGNEQFF. The full variable domain, its missing parts supplied by reference TRBV19 and TRBJ2-1, is DGGITQSPKYLFRKEGQNVTLSCEQNLNHDAMYWYRQDPGQGLRLIYYSQIVNDFQKGDIAEGYSVSREKKESFPLTVTSAQKNPTAFYLCASSIYHLAREMGNEQFFGPGTRLTVL.

CDR3 DNA sequence: TGTGCCAGCAAGGACAGGGACGGCTACACCTTC. It encodes CASKDRDGYTF. This chain joins TRBV19 and TRBJ1-2; TRBD1 agrees at 8 bases. Germline CDR1 LNHDA, CDR2 SQIVND (reference sequence). V gave up 9 bases and J gave up 8 bases; unmatched junction bases: 5. This CDR3 spans 11 amino acids.

The chain links TRBV5-4 to TRBJ2-3; the match to TRBD2 covers 9 bases. J was trimmed by 6 bases and V by 3 bases; bases with no gene match: 8. From germline, CDR1 is SGHNT and CDR2 YYREEE (reference sequence). The CDR3 runs to 15 residues. The CDR3 bases are TGTGCCAGCAGCTGGGGACTAGCCGGGGAGGATACGCAGTATTTT. Encoded protein: CASSWGLAGEDTQYF.

The V gene is TRBV14, the J gene TRBJ2-3; 8 bases agree with TRBD2. The junction had 10 bases not matched to a gene; V was cut back by 3 bases and J by 2 bases. This CDR3 comprises 17 residues. Germline loops: CDR1 SGHDN, CDR2 FVKESK. The chain's CDR3 is CASSQRWVAGYTDTQYF. The CDR3 nucleotides read TGTGCCAGCAGCCAGCGTTGGGTAGCGGGATACACAGATACGCAGTATTTT.

The J gene is TRBJ2-7, the V gene TRBV5-6; D possibly matches TRBD1 or TRBD2 (6 bases each). CDR3 length equals 14 residues. CDR1 is SGHDT and CDR2 is YYEEEE in the germline V gene. Trimming took 4 bases from V and 2 from J, leaving 13 bases between them. The chain's CDR3 is CASSDSRGPYEQYF. The CDR3 coding sequence is TGTGCCAGCAGCGACTCCCGGGGGCCCTACGAGCAGTACTTC.

Regarding this clone: The same CDR3 can be traced to other DNA sequences in this sample. The CDR3 coding sequence is TGTGCCTGGAGTGTCGGGGTGTCTGGAAACACCATATATTTT. It is translated as CAWSVGVSGNTIYF. V usage is TRBV30 and J usage is TRBJ1-3; unclear D gene. Germline CDR1 reads GTSNPN; CDR2 reads SVGIG (reference sequence). The V end was cut by 0 bases, the J end by 1 base, with 7 bases between. There are 14 residues in the CDR3. The whole variable domain, filled in from reference TRBV30 and TRBJ1-3, reads SQTIHQWPATLVQPVGSPLSLECTVEGTSNPNLYWYRQAAGRGLQLLFYSVGIGQISSEVPQNLSASRPQDRQFILSSKKLLLSDSGFYLCAWSVGVSGNTIYFGEGSWLTVV.

About this clone: Other nucleotide sequences from this sample produce the same CDR3. V and J are TRBV7-3 and TRBJ2-7; 14 bases fit TRBD2. Trimming removed 5 bases from V and 3 bases from J; junction bases left unmatched: 3. The germline CDR1 and CDR2 sequences are SGHTA and FQGTGA. This CDR3 spans 15 amino acids. The CDR3 is CASSLGTSGSYEQYF. CDR3 in DNA: TGTGCCAGCAGCCTAGGGACTAGCGGGAGCTACGAGCAGTACTTC. Full variable domain (rest looked up from reference TRBV7-3 and TRBJ2-7): GAGVSQTPSNKVTEKGKYVELRCDPISGHTALYWYRQSLGQGPEFLIYFQGTGAADDSGLPNDRFFAVRPEGSVSTLKIQRTERGDSAVYLCASSLGTSGSYEQYFGPGTRLTVT.